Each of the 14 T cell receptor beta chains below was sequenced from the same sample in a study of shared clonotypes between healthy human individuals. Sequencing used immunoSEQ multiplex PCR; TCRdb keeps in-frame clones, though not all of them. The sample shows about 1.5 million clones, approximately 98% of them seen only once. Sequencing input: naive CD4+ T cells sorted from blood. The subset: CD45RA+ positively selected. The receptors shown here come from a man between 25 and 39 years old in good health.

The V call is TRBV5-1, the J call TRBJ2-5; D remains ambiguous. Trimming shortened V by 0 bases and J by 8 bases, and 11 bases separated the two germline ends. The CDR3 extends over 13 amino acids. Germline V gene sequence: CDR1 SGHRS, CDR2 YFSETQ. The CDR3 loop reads CASSLAPDPTQYF. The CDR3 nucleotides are TGCGCCAGCAGCTTGGCCCCTGACCCAACCCAGTACTTC.

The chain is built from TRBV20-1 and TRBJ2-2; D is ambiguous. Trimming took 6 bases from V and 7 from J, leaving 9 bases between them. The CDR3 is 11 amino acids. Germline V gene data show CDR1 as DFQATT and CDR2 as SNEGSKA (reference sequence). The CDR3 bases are TGCAGTGCGATAGAATACGGGGAGCTGTTTTTT. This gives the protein CSAIEYGELFF.

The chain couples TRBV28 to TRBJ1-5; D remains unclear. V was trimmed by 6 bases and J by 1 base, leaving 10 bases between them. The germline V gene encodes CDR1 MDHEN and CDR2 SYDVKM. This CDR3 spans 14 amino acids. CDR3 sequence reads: CASRPTRSNQPQHF. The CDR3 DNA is TGTGCCAGCAGGCCTACACGAAGCAATCAGCCCCAGCATTTT.

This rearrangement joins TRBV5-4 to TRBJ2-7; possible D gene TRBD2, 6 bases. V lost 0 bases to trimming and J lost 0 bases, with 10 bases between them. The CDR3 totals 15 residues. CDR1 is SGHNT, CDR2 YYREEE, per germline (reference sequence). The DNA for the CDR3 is TGTGCCAGCAGCTTGGAGCGGGCCCGCTCCTACGAGCAGTACTTC. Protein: CASSLERARSYEQYF. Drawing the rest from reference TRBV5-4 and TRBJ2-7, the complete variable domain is ETGVTQSPTHLIKTRGQQVTLRCSSQSGHNTVSWYQQALGQGPQFIFQYYREEENGRGNFPPRFSGLQFPNYSSELNVNALELDDSALYLCASSLERARSYEQYFGPGTRLTVT.

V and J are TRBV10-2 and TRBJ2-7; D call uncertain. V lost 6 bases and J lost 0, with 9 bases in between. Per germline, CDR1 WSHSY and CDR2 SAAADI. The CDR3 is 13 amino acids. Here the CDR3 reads CASRAESSYEQYF. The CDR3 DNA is TGCGCCAGCAGGGCAGAGAGCTCCTACGAGCAGTACTTC.

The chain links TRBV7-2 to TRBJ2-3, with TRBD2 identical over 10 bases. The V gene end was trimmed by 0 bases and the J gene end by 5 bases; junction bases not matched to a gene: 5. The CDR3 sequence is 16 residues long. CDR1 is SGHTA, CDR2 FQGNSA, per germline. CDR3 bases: TGTGCCAGCAGCTTAGCGGGACTAGCGAATTTAGATACGCAGTATTTT. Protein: CASSLAGLANLDTQYF.

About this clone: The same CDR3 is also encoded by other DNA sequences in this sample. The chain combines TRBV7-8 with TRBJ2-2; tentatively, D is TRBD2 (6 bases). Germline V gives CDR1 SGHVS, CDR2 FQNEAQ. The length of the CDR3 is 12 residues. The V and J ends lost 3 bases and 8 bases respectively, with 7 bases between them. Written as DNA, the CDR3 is TGTGCCAGCAGCTTTGGGACTGGGGAGCTGTTTTTT. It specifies CASSFGTGELFF.

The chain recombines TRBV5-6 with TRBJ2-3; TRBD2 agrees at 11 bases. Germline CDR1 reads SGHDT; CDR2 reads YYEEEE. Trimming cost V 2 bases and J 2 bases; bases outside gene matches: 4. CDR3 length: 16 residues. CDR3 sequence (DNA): TGTGCCAGCAGCTTTAGCGGGAGGGCCCACACAGATACGCAGTATTTT. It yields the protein CASSFSGRAHTDTQYF.

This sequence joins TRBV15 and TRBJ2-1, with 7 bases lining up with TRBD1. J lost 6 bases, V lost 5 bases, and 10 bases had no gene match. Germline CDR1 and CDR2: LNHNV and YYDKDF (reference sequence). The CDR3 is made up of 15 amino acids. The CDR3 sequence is CATSQQIYRGNEQFF. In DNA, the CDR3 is TGTGCCACCAGCCAACAGATCTACAGGGGCAATGAGCAGTTCTTC.

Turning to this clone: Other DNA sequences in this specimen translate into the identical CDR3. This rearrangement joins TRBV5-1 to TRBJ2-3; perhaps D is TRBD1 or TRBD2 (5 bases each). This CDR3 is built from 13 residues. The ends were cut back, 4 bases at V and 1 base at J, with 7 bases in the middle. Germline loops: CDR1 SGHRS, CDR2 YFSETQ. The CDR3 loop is CASSRGGTDTQYF. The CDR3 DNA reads TGCGCCAGCAGCCGAGGGGGCACAGATACGCAGTATTTT.

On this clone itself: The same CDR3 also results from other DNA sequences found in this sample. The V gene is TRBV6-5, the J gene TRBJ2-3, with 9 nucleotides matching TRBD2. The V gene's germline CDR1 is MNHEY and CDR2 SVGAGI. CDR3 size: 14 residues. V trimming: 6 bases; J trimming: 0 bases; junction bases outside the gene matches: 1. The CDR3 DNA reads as TGTGCCAGCAGGCTAGCGGGAAGCACAGATACGCAGTATTTT. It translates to CASRLAGSTDTQYF.

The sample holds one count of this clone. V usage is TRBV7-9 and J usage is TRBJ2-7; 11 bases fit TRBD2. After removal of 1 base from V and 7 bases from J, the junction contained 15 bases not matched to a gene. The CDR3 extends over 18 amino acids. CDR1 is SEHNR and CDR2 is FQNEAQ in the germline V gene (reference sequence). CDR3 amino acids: CASSLGTSGSPPTWEQYF. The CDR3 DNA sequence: TGTGCCAGCAGCTTAGGGACTAGCGGGTCTCCCCCCACGTGGGAGCAGTACTTC.

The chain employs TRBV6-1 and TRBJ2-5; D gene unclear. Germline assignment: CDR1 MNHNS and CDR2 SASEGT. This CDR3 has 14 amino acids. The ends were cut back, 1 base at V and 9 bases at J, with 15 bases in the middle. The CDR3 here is CASSEGNGFAAQYF. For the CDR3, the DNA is TGTGCCAGCAGTGAAGGCAACGGGTTTGCGGCCCAGTACTTC.

The CDR3 reads CASSPDFRLALLAKNIQYF. For the CDR3, the DNA is TGTGCCAGCAGCCCCGACTTCCGGCTAGCCCTTTTAGCCAAAAACATTCAGTACTTC. This rearrangement joins TRBV9 to TRBJ2-4; D is perhaps TRBD2 (5 bases). This CDR3 spans 19 amino acids. V lost 4 bases to trimming and J lost 0 bases, with 23 bases between them. Per the germline V gene, CDR1 is SGDLS and CDR2 is YYNGEE.